This passage covers 6 T cell receptor beta chains from one sample sequenced in a study of T-cell memory formation after mild COVID-19. TCRdb processed the 5' RACE reads anew with MiXCR; each CDR3 protein has one entry. The sample contains 300,000 to 350,000 distinct CDR3 sequences, 13% to 15% of which appear only once. The sequenced material came from PBMCs or a T cell subset sorted from them (not recorded which). Source of these receptors: a man between 18 and 29 years old who had mild COVID-19 (a few samples of this study predate the infection). Cell type and time point are not known.

V gene TRBV2 combines with J gene TRBJ2-2; D gene ambiguous. Trimming removed 4 bases at V and 6 bases at J, with 3 bases between. The CDR3 is 11 amino acids. Germline assignment: CDR1 SNHLY and CDR2 FYNNEI. The DNA of the CDR3 is TGTGCCAGCAGTGTGGCCGGGGAGCTGTTTTTT. It codes for CASSVAGELFF.

This clonotype was observed a few times. The V gene is TRBV4-1, the J gene TRBJ2-3; D is uncertain. The CDR3 has 16 amino acids. CDR1 is MGHRA, CDR2 YSYEKL, per germline. The V end was cut by 4 bases, the J end by 0 bases, with 14 bases between. CDR3 amino acids: CASSRTPGRSTDTQYF. As DNA, the CDR3 is TGCGCCAGCAGCCGCACCCCCGGCAGAAGCACAGATACGCAGTATTTT.

The chain has TRBV6-5 and TRBJ1-5; 8 positions match TRBD1. The CDR3 covers 16 residues. V trimming: 4 bases; J trimming: 7 bases; junction bases outside the gene matches: 12. Germline-derived CDR1 and CDR2 are MNHEY and SVGAGI. The CDR3, as DNA: TGTGCCAGCAGTTTCGTAGACAGGGGAATCCTACAGCCCCAGCATTTT. This codes for CASSFVDRGILQPQHF.

This clonotype was counted between two and nine times. The chain couples TRBV28 to TRBJ2-7; unclear D gene. This CDR3 is 12 amino acids long. The ends were cut back, 4 bases at V and 5 bases at J, with 9 bases in the middle. The germline V gene encodes CDR1 MDHEN and CDR2 SYDVKM. CDR3 nucleotides: TGTGCCAGCAGTTCCGGCTGGGACGAGCAGTACGTC. Amino acid sequence: CASSSGWDEQYV.

This clonotype came up a few times. The chain joins TRBV9 to TRBJ1-4; 10 bases are a match to TRBD1. The germline V gene encodes CDR1 SGDLS and CDR2 YYNGEE. The length of the CDR3 is 13 residues. V lost 2 bases, J lost 8 bases, and 0 bases stayed unmatched. The CDR3 sequence is CASSVDRGEKLFF. The CDR3 DNA is TGTGCCAGCAGCGTGGACAGGGGGGAAAAACTGTTTTTT.

This chain uses TRBV9 with TRBJ1-5; D not resolved. Trimming took 3 bases from V and 6 from J, leaving 13 bases between them. CDR3 length: 14 amino acids. Germline V CDR1 and CDR2: SGDLS, YYNGEE. The CDR3 coding sequence is TGTGCCAGCAGCGCCGGGCCGGGGAGTCAGCCCCAGCATTTT. Its protein product is CASSAGPGSQPQHF.